This T cell receptor beta chain derives from a study of T cell responses to AZD1222 COVID-19 vaccine. Study-wide context: Analysis merged second doses at about 4 or about 12 weeks.

Assay: immunoSEQ multiplex PCR; the TCRdb copy retains only in-frame clones and omits some. Here the sample spans about 120,000 clones, around 87% being singletons. The CDR3 has 13 residues. Trimming removed 1 base at V and 4 bases at J, with 7 bases between. Germline values: CDR1 SEHNR, CDR2 FQNEAQ (reference sequence). This receptor was taken from an adult in good health. The input for sequencing was peripheral blood, taken on day 0 of AZD1222 vaccination. V gene TRBV7-9 combines with J gene TRBJ1-2, with D unresolved. Written as DNA, the CDR3 is TGTGCCAGCAGCTTAGAGTCGCTCTATGGCTACACCTTC. It translates to CASSLESLYGYTF.